The 4 T cell receptor beta chains in this list originate from one sample, sequenced in a study of blood T cell repertoires in COVID-19. Sequencing used immunoSEQ multiplex PCR; TCRdb keeps in-frame clones, though not all of them. The table includes approximately 440,000 clones, about nine tenths detected once. Sample: peripheral blood. All receptors come from a woman aged 45 to 65 with COVID-19, enrolled during active disease.

The chain uses TRBV29-1 and TRBJ2-7; maybe TRBD1 (5 bases). Trimming shortened V by 3 bases and J by 4 bases, and 13 bases separated the two germline ends. Germline V gene lookup returns CDR1 SQVTM and CDR2 ANQGSEA. The length of the CDR3 is 13 residues. In DNA form, the CDR3 reads TGCAGCGTTGATAGTGGGGCTTCTTACGAGCAGTACTTC. Residues: CSVDSGASYEQYF.

The rearrangement uses TRBV12-5 and TRBJ2-1, with 7 bases that match TRBD2. The CDR3 has 17 amino acids. Per the germline V gene, CDR1 is LGHNT and CDR2 is FRNRAP. The V and J ends lost 0 bases and 5 bases, in that order; junction bases with no gene match: 10. The CDR3 sequence is CASGLVRPQRGDNEQFF. The DNA of the CDR3 is TGTGCTAGTGGTTTGGTACGGCCCCAACGGGGGGACAATGAGCAGTTCTTC.

The chain has TRBV19 and TRBJ1-2; the D gene is possibly TRBD1 (5 bases). CDR3 length: 14 residues. Germline V gives CDR1 LNHDA, CDR2 SQIVND (reference sequence). V was cut by 5 bases and J by 8 bases, with 18 bases left in between. The CDR3 protein is CASSPDRQTSGYTF. In DNA form, the CDR3 reads TGTGCCAGTAGTCCCGACAGACAGACTAGCGGCTACACCTTC.

The rearrangement uses TRBV9 and TRBJ2-3; 9 bases fit TRBD2. Germline V lookup: CDR1 SGDLS, CDR2 YYNGEE. This CDR3 is 18 amino acids long. Germline trimming cut 3 bases from V and 0 bases from J; bases unmatched to any gene: 11. The CDR3, as DNA: TGTGCCAGCAGCGCCGTAGCGGGGGCGACACTTAGCACAGATACGCAGTATTTT. Translation: CASSAVAGATLSTDTQYF. The full variable domain, rest sourced from reference TRBV9 and TRBJ2-3, is DSGVTQTPKHLITATGQRVTLRCSPRSGDLSVYWYQQSLDQGLQFLIQYYNGEERAKGNILERFSAQQFPDLHSELNLSSLELGDSALYFCASSAVAGATLSTDTQYFGPGTRLTVL.